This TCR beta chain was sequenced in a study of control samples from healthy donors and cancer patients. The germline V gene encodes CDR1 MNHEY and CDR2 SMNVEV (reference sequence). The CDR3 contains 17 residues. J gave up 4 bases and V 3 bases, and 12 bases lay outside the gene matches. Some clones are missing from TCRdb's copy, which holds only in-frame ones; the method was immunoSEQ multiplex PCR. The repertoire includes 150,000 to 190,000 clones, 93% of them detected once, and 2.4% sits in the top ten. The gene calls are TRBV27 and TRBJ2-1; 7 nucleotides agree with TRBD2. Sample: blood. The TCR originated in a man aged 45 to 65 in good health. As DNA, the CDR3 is TGTGCCAGCAGTTTGTCTTTCTTGCGGGAGTGGTACAATGAGCAGTTCTTC. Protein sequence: CASSLSFLREWYNEQFF.